This TCR beta chain was sequenced for a study of T-cell reconstitution after alpha-beta-depleted transplantation in children (dated by TCRdb to 2016 to 2017). Regarding the research as a whole: Using TCR repertoire profiling, the study quantitatively followed how T-cell immune reconstitution unfolded in children after TCRalphabeta/CD19-depleted allogeneic hematopoietic cell transplantation.

Beyond this particular receptor, the publication reports: The high TCRbeta diversity at day 60 in some patients was ascribed to recipient T cells and intrathymic progenitors that had survived conditioning. Over subsequent months, a decline in hyperexpanded clone frequencies was noted, and after one year, T-cell counts and TCRbeta diversity were mostly ascribed to newly produced T cells. The apparently early alphabetaT-cell count recovery about two months after transplant was reportedly dependent on only several hundred rapidly expanded clones derived from non-depleted graft cells.

The cysteine opens and the phenylalanine closes a CDR3 of 14 amino acids. The retained sequence is limited to the CDR3, 42 bases, with the frame set at the first base. The CDR1 and CDR2 encoded by the germline V gene (reference sequence) are MNHEY and SMNVEV. Between the V and J ends, shortened by 3 bases and 7 bases respectively, the junction contains 16 bases. Library method: PCR. The sequencer listed for this sample is Illumina HiSeq 2500. To normalize quantification of the TCRbeta repertoire, the TCR libraries were built with molecular barcoding that relied on unique molecular identifiers. Clones were called with MiXCR by TCRdb after fastp trimmed the public reads at Q25, and only in-frame beta chains were retained. CDR3 protein duplicates are merged, each entry listing the most common genes and DNA. This sample holds 200,000 to 250,000 distinct CDR3 sequences; approximately 10% were observed only once. The top ten clones comprise 28% of the sample.

About this clonotype: Its antigen is unknown. Base qualities are not at hand, and no much larger clone is one base apart.

The treatment or condition label here, explained by the study, means: allogeneic hematopoietic cell transplantation with graft depleted of TCRalphabeta T cells and CD19 B cells. The children who served as transplant recipients had been given grafts of TCRalphabeta/CD19-depleted allogeneic hematopoietic cells. The rearranged segments are TRBV27 and TRBJ2-7; a weak D assignment points to TRBD2 (6 bases agree). The TCR was taken from a child less than two years old with acute myeloid leukemia, due to receive a stem cell transplant. The specimen was PBMCs, collected before TCRalphabeta/CD19-depleted stem cell transplant. The CDR3 amino acid sequence is: CASSLNGGLREQYF. The DNA is TGTGCCAGCAGTTTGAACGGGGGTCTTAGGGAGCAGTACTTC.